This T cell receptor beta chain appears in the sequencing data of a study of blood T cells in healthy people across ages. About the study: Capture via template switching afforded approximately one barcoded beta molecule per two T cells.

Primed by a sample-barcoded 5' primer and a J-beta primer mix, a second PCR proceeded for about 6 to 11 cycles. The authors tagged each cDNA molecule using a template-switch adaptor with 12 random nucleotides. TCRdb independently ran MiXCR on the 5' RACE reads; one entry per CDR3 protein. The table shows approximately 2,000,000 distinct CDR3 sequences, with approximately 39% occurring only once. Trimming cost V 0 bases and J 4 bases; bases outside gene matches: 3. Germline values: CDR1 SGHRS, CDR2 YFSETQ. The CDR3 covers 15 residues. This clonotype was detected ten times or more. Its antigen is unidentified. Study findings and constraints: Leaving the PBMCs unsorted stopped any conclusive comparison of naive versus antigen-experienced cells. The study lacked donor CMV status, which possibly confounded expanded clonotype changes.

The sample taken for sequencing was blood. This chain uses TRBV5-1 with TRBJ2-1; the match to TRBD2 covers 8 bases. This clonotype originated in a human donor in good health. CDR3 amino acids: CASSLEASGYNEQFF. In DNA, the CDR3 is TGCGCCAGCAGCTTGGAGGCTAGCGGGTACAATGAGCAGTTCTTC.